This T cell receptor beta chain was captured by sequencing in a study of blood T cell repertoires in COVID-19. About the study: Acute-phase and convalescent COVID-19 samples originated in the United States, Italy and Spain. T cells, B-cell-depleted T cells, or PBMCs provided the cDNA or gDNA that served as material.

V was pared by 5 bases and J by 0 bases, with 13 bases between. Germline V gene lookup returns CDR1 MNHEY and CDR2 SVGAGI. The CDR3 is 15 residues long. Here immunoSEQ multiplex PCR was the method, and the copy in TCRdb shows in-frame clones only, minus some. This table holds hundreds of thousands of clones, about nine tenths found once. The chain couples TRBV6-5 to TRBJ1-1; D unclear. Sequenced: peripheral blood. This TCR derives from a woman in her 50s who had recovered from COVID-19. CDR3 residues: CASSPLGALNTEAFF. The CDR3 region has the DNA TGTGCCAGCAGTCCACTGGGAGCATTGAACACTGAAGCTTTCTTT.